These T cell receptor beta chains were read from a single sample in a study of T-cell memory formation after mild COVID-19. TCRdb re-called the 5' RACE reads through MiXCR, storing one row per CDR3 protein. The table records more than 300,000 distinct CDR3 sequences, roughly 19% of them present only once. The sequenced material came from PBMCs or a T cell subset sorted from them (not recorded which). These receptors were obtained from a man younger than 35 who had mild COVID-19 (a few samples of this study predate the infection). Cell type and time point are not known. CDR3s leave out the opening cysteine and the closing phenylalanine or tryptophan. Each record gives: V gene, CDR3 protein.

>TRBV5-1
ASSLVPGNTGELF
>TRBV6-4
ASSEAF
>TRBV19
ASSMPGTGVLGNQPQH
>TRBV5-1
ASSLGTPTNEQF
>TRBV6-1
ASSEAFAGTPYSNQPQH
>TRBV21-1
ASSTTSGGGASGEQF
>TRBV7-9
ASSLVTLQETQY
>TRBV7-9
ASTVGPKPAF
>TRBV6-1
ASRTGTAPYGYT
>TRBV6-6
ASSYGTGGGDTQY
>TRBV3-1
ASSLGGREDTQY
>TRBV29-1
SVEGPTGAPGNTIY
>TRBV5-1
ASSSKGLAGVDTQY
>TRBV29-1
SVDRGRGTQY
>TRBV5-1
ASSLAGGITEAF
>TRBV9
ASSDDSHTEAF